A selection of T cell receptor beta chains follows, all from one sample in a study of blood T cell repertoires in COVID-19. The method was immunoSEQ multiplex PCR; TCRdb's version includes in-frame clones alone and lacks a portion of them. Counted here are some 200,000 clones, about 84% occurring once; the ten biggest clones make up around 7.4%. The sample comprised PBMCs or T cells enriched from blood (not recorded which). The receptor source for this set is a woman aged 40-49 years with acute COVID-19. CDR3s include the opening cysteine and the closing phenylalanine or tryptophan. D genes are given only for firm matches. Size is stated for part of the rows, as once, few or many counts, or as a class when the clone is expanded.

cdr3_nt: TGTGCCAGTACAGACAGGGGATCCCTCTCTGGGGCCAACGTCCTGACTTTC
cdr3_aa: CASTDRGSLSGANVLTF
j_call: TRBJ2-6
clone_size: NA
d_call: TRBD1
v_call: TRBV19

cdr3_nt: TGTGCCAGCAGCTTAGCGCCGCCTCTAGCGTTAGGGGATACGCAGTATTTT
cdr3_aa: CASSLAPPLALGDTQYF
j_call: TRBJ2-3
clone_size: once
d_call: NA
v_call: TRBV7-8

cdr3_nt: TGTGCCAGCAGCCGACAGGTCTTGGACGAGCAGTACTTC
cdr3_aa: CASSRQVLDEQYF
j_call: TRBJ2-7
clone_size: few
d_call: NA
v_call: TRBV5-6

cdr3_nt: TGTGCCAGCACTCAAGACAGGGGTGACACTGAAGCTTTCTTT
cdr3_aa: CASTQDRGDTEAFF
j_call: TRBJ1-1
clone_size: few
d_call: TRBD1
v_call: TRBV2

cdr3_nt: TGTGCCACCCGGGACAGGGGTTACGAGCAGTACTTC
cdr3_aa: CATRDRGYEQYF
j_call: TRBJ2-7
clone_size: NA
d_call: TRBD1
v_call: TRBV6-5

cdr3_nt: TGTGCCAGCTCACCACCCGGGGGAAGGCACCAAGAGACCCAGTACTTC
cdr3_aa: CASSPPGGRHQETQYF
j_call: TRBJ2-5
clone_size: NA
d_call: NA
v_call: TRBV18

cdr3_nt: TGTGCCAGCTCACCGGGACAGGGAGTTGTGGATACGCAGTATTTT
cdr3_aa: CASSPGQGVVDTQYF
j_call: TRBJ2-3
clone_size: NA
d_call: TRBD1
v_call: TRBV18

cdr3_nt: TGTGCCACCAGTGATTCCGGACAGGGCCTATACAATGAGCAGTTCTTC
cdr3_aa: CATSDSGQGLYNEQFF
j_call: TRBJ2-1
clone_size: NA
d_call: TRBD1
v_call: TRBV24-1

cdr3_nt: TGTGCCAGCAGTCTCCCCCCAGGAAAGCCCCAGCATTTT
cdr3_aa: CASSLPPGKPQHF
j_call: TRBJ1-5
clone_size: few
d_call: NA
v_call: TRBV12-3/TRBV12-4

cdr3_nt: TGTGCCAGCAGCTCTAGGGGCAGGGCCGGTGGCTACACCTTC
cdr3_aa: CASSSRGRAGGYTF
j_call: TRBJ1-2
clone_size: NA
d_call: NA
v_call: TRBV7-9

cdr3_nt: TGTGCCAGCAGTCCAGAGAGACTAGCGGGAGAGTTCGAGCAGTACTTC
cdr3_aa: CASSPERLAGEFEQYF
j_call: TRBJ2-7
clone_size: NA
d_call: TRBD2
v_call: TRBV2

cdr3_nt: TGTGCCAGCAGCTTAGGTCGATTGGGACAGATCGAATTTTACAATGAGCAGTTCTTC
cdr3_aa: CASSLGRLGQIEFYNEQFF
j_call: TRBJ2-1
clone_size: NA
d_call: TRBD1
v_call: TRBV11-2

cdr3_nt: TGTGCCAGCGGACAGAGCTCCTACGAGCAGTACTTC
cdr3_aa: CASGQSSYEQYF
j_call: TRBJ2-7
clone_size: NA
d_call: NA
v_call: TRBV12-3/TRBV12-4

cdr3_nt: TGTGCCAGCAGTCCGCAGACAGGGGGTAACTATGGCTACACCTTC
cdr3_aa: CASSPQTGGNYGYTF
j_call: TRBJ1-2
clone_size: NA
d_call: TRBD1
v_call: TRBV28

cdr3_nt: TGTGCCAGCACCAACCTGGGACAGGCCTACGAGCAGTACTTC
cdr3_aa: CASTNLGQAYEQYF
j_call: TRBJ2-7
clone_size: many
d_call: TRBD1
v_call: TRBV5-6

cdr3_nt: TGCGCCAGCAGCAGTGGACAGGATGATGTCTACACCTTC
cdr3_aa: CASSSGQDDVYTF
j_call: TRBJ1-2
clone_size: NA
d_call: TRBD1
v_call: TRBV5-1

cdr3_nt: TGTGCCAGCAGTGACAGGGGGTCTAGCACAGATACGCAGTATTTT
cdr3_aa: CASSDRGSSTDTQYF
j_call: TRBJ2-3
clone_size: NA
d_call: TRBD1
v_call: TRBV2

cdr3_nt: TGCGCCAGCAGTGAGACGGGGTTCTATGGCTACACCTTC
cdr3_aa: CASSETGFYGYTF
j_call: TRBJ1-2
clone_size: NA
d_call: NA
v_call: TRBV10-2

cdr3_nt: TGTGCCAGCAGCTTAGGGACACGCGGGGGGGCCGGTGAGACCCAGTACTTC
cdr3_aa: CASSLGTRGGAGETQYF
j_call: TRBJ2-5
clone_size: NA
d_call: TRBD2
v_call: TRBV11-2

cdr3_nt: TGTGCCAGCAGCTTATATGTAGCGGCTAGCGGCTACGAGCAGTACTTC
cdr3_aa: CASSLYVAASGYEQYF
j_call: TRBJ2-7
clone_size: NA
d_call: TRBD2
v_call: TRBV7-2

cdr3_nt: TGTGCCAGCAGCCTACAGGGGGGCCTTGTGCTTTCCTACGAGCAGTACTTC
cdr3_aa: CASSLQGGLVLSYEQYF
j_call: TRBJ2-7
clone_size: NA
d_call: TRBD1
v_call: TRBV6-2/TRBV6-3

cdr3_nt: TGTGCCTGGAGATACATAGGGACAGGGGGTGCCGGCGAGCAGTACTTC
cdr3_aa: CAWRYIGTGGAGEQYF
j_call: TRBJ2-7
clone_size: NA
d_call: TRBD1
v_call: TRBV30

cdr3_nt: TGTGCCAGCGCCCCTCTCAGAAGCACAGATACGCAGTATTTT
cdr3_aa: CASAPLRSTDTQYF
j_call: TRBJ2-3
clone_size: NA
d_call: NA
v_call: TRBV5-8

cdr3_nt: TGTGCCACCAGTGACCCTGGGCCCGATGATGAGCAGTTCTTC
cdr3_aa: CATSDPGPDDEQFF
j_call: TRBJ2-1
clone_size: NA
d_call: NA
v_call: TRBV24-1

cdr3_nt: TGTGCCAGCAGTTGGGGGGGCGGGATCATGAACACTGAAGCTTTCTTT
cdr3_aa: CASSWGGGIMNTEAFF
j_call: TRBJ1-1
clone_size: NA
d_call: NA
v_call: TRBV6-5

cdr3_nt: TGTGCCAGCAGTGGAAGCAGGAACCAAGAGACCCAGTACTTC
cdr3_aa: CASSGSRNQETQYF
j_call: TRBJ2-5
clone_size: once
d_call: NA
v_call: TRBV2

cdr3_nt: TGCGCCAGCAGCTTGGCGGTTGGAGGGAAGATGAACACCATATATTTT
cdr3_aa: CASSLAVGGKMNTIYF
j_call: TRBJ1-3
clone_size: few
d_call: NA
v_call: TRBV5-1

cdr3_nt: TGTGCCAGCAGCGTAGCTGTCGCAGGGTCTAATGGCTACACCTTC
cdr3_aa: CASSVAVAGSNGYTF
j_call: TRBJ1-2
clone_size: few
d_call: NA
v_call: TRBV9